This T cell receptor beta chain was identified during a study of blood T cell repertoires in COVID-19. Germline V gives CDR1 LGHNA, CDR2 YSLEER. The CDR3 contains 15 residues. With 5 bases removed from V and 2 bases from J, the gap between germline ends came to 15 bases. Profiled with immunoSEQ multiplex PCR; TCRdb holds only in-frame clones, not every one. Of roughly 100,000 clones in the sample, roughly 87% were seen once. The material sequenced was peripheral blood. The receptor was isolated from a man between 50 and 59 years old with active COVID-19. The chain uses TRBV4-3 and TRBJ1-2; no clear D gene. The CDR3 loop is CASSYSFTENYGYTF. The CDR3 nucleotides read TGCGCCAGCAGCTACTCTTTTACAGAGAACTATGGCTACACCTTC.